The entry that follows covers one TCR beta chain sequence. These data belong to a study of blood T cell repertoires in COVID-19. Trimming pared 6 bases from V and 8 bases from J, leaving 15 bases between. CDR1 and CDR2 from the germline V gene are SGDLS and YYNGEE. The CDR3 is 13 residues long. Produced via immunoSEQ multiplex PCR; TCRdb's table is partial and in-frame only. The table includes 56,000 or so clones, about 85% detected once. The genes are TRBV9 and TRBJ2-1; D call uncertain. Sequencing input: peripheral blood. The receptor comes from a human donor in a cohort sampled during active COVID-19. The DNA for the CDR3 is TGTGCCAGCATCGCGAAGGCGGTCGATGAGCAGTTCTTC. This sequence encodes CASIAKAVDEQFF. The full variable domain, completed using reference TRBV9 and TRBJ2-1, is DSGVTQTPKHLITATGQRVTLRCSPRSGDLSVYWYQQSLDQGLQFLIQYYNGEERAKGNILERFSAQQFPDLHSELNLSSLELGDSALYFCASIAKAVDEQFFGPGTRLTVL.